This T cell receptor beta chain comes out of a study of molecular identifiers for immune sequencing clone quantification. Background on the study: Replicate RNA from roughly 18,000 or 92,000 naive CD8 T cells formed five aliquots; four were sequenced.

This clonotype has a handful of counts. Preparation of naive CD8 libraries involved roughly 18,000 to 1,100,000 sorted cells and 10%, 30% or 50% RNA. The authors built bulk TCR libraries by previously described methods with listed TCR primers. TCRdb reprocessed the PCR reads with MiXCR, giving one entry per CDR3 protein. This table has tens of thousands of distinct CDR3 sequences, roughly 24% appearing once. Sequenced sample: naive CD8+ T cells from blood, with Jurkat cell RNA spiked in. Noted subset: FACS-sorted CD8+CD4-CCR7+CD45RA+ naive T cells. The clonotype originates from a human donor in good health. Some libraries in this study had Jurkat cell RNA spiked in.

DNA for the CDR3: TGTGCCAGCAGCGTAGTGGGGGCCGGGGAGCTGTTTTTT. This sequence encodes CASSVVGAGELFF. The genes are TRBV9 and TRBJ2-2; D possibly uses TRBD1 or TRBD2 (5 bases each). There are 13 residues in the CDR3. The V gene's germline CDR1 is SGDLS and CDR2 YYNGEE. V was pared by 0 bases and J by 6 bases, with 6 bases between.